Sequencing of this T cell receptor (beta chain) was carried out in a study of blood T cell repertoires in COVID-19. Study in general: From the United States, Italy and Spain came samples of acute and convalescent COVID-19. From T cells, B-cell-depleted T cells, or PBMCs came the material, which was cDNA or gDNA.

TCRdb's copy holds only in-frame clones and misses some; the assay was immunoSEQ multiplex PCR. The table lists some 120,000 clones, more than 70% of them singletons. To note about this clone: Relative to the germline gene, one junction end is altered; a read error may explain this.

CDR1 KGHSH and CDR2 LQKENI come from the germline V gene. The CDR3 loop spans 16 amino acids. The origin of this receptor is a human donor in a cohort sampled during active COVID-19. Specimen: peripheral blood. This sequence joins TRBV18 and TRBJ2-7, with 10 bases aligning to TRBD2. CDR3 bases: TGTGCCAGCTCTCCACTAGCGGGACTTCAATCCTACGAGCAGTACTTC. Its translation: CASSPLAGLQSYEQYF.